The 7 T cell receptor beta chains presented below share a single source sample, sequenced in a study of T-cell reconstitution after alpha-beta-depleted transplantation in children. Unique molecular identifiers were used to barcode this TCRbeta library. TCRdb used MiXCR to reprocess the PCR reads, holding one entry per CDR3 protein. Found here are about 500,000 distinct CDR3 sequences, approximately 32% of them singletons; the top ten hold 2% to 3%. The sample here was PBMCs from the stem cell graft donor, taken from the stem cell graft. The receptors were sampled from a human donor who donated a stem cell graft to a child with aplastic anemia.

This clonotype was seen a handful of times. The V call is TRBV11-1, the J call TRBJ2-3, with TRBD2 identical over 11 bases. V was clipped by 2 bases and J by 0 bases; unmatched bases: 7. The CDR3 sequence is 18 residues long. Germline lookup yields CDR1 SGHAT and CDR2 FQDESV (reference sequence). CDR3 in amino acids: CASSLTPWTSGSTDTQYF. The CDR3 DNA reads TGTGCCAGCAGCTTAACACCTTGGACTAGCGGGAGCACAGATACGCAGTATTTT.

CDR3 region: CASSVGPVEGYEQYF. The CDR3 DNA reads TGTGCCAGCAGCGTAGGCCCCGTGGAGGGCTACGAGCAGTACTTC. The J gene is TRBJ2-7, the V gene TRBV9; D perhaps matches TRBD2 (6 bases). Germline CDR1 reads SGDLS; CDR2 reads YYNGEE. Between the trimmed V and J ends, which lost 0 bases and 3 bases, there was a span of 13 bases. This CDR3 has 15 residues. Using reference TRBV9 and TRBJ2-7 for the parts outside the CDR3, the full variable domain is DSGVTQTPKHLITATGQRVTLRCSPRSGDLSVYWYQQSLDQGLQFLIQYYNGEERAKGNILERFSAQQFPDLHSELNLSSLELGDSALYFCASSVGPVEGYEQYFGPGTRLTVT.

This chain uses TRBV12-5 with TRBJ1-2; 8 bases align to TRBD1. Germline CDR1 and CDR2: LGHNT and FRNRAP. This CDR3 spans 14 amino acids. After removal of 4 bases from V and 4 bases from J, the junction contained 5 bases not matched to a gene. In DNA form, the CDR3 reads TGTGCTAGTGGTTCGGCAGGGGGCCTCTATGGCTACACCTTC. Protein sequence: CASGSAGGLYGYTF.

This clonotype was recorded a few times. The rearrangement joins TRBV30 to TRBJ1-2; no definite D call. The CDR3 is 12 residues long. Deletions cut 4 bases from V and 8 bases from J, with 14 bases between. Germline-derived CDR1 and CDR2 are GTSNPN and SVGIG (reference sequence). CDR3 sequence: CAWIGRVPGYTF. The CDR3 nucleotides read TGTGCCTGGATTGGACGGGTGCCCGGCTACACCTTC.

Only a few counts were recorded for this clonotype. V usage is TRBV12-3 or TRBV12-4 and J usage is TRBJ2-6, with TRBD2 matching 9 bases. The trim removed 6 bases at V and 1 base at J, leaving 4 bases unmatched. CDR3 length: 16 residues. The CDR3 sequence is CASRVTSGSGANVLTF. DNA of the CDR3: TGTGCCAGCAGGGTGACTAGCGGATCTGGGGCCAACGTCCTGACTTTC.

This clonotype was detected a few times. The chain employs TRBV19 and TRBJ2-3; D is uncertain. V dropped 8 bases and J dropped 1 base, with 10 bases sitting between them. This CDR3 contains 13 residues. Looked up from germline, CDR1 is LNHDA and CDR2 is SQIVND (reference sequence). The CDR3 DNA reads TGTGCCAGTGTGAGGCATGGCACAGATACGCAGTATTTT. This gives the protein CASVRHGTDTQYF.

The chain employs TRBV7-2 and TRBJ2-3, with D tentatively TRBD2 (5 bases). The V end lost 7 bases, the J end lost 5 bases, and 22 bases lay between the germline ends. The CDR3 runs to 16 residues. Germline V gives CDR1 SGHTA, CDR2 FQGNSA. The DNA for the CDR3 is TGTGCCAGCACCTCCCTGGTGGGGAGTCCCTTAGATACGCAGTATTTT. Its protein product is CASTSLVGSPLDTQYF. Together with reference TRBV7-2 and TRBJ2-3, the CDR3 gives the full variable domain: GAGVSQSPSNKVTEKGKDVELRCDPISGHTALYWYRQSLGQGLEFLIYFQGNSAPDKSGLPSDRFSAERTGGSVSTLTIQRTQQEDSAVYLCASTSLVGSPLDTQYFGPGTRLTVL.